What follows are 8 T cell receptor beta chains derived from one specimen sequenced in a study of CD8 T cells in ankylosing spondylitis. A single record per CDR3 protein comes from TCRdb applying MiXCR to the 5' RACE reads. The sample has about 240,000 distinct CDR3 sequences, 8% to 11% seen once. Sequencing was performed on blood, either unsorted or a sorted T cell fraction (not recorded which). These receptors originate from a male donor with ankylosing spondylitis or in good health (not recorded which).

The chain recombines TRBV5-1 with TRBJ2-6; D might be TRBD2 (5 bases). The CDR3 has 14 residues. Germline V lookup: CDR1 SGHRS, CDR2 YFSETQ. V shed 3 bases and J shed 4 bases, with 8 bases lying between them. This chain's CDR3 is CASSSSGGANVLTF. The CDR3 coding sequence is TGCGCCAGCAGCTCGAGCGGAGGGGCCAACGTCCTGACTTTC.

Many counts were recorded for this clonotype. J is TRBJ1-2 and V is TRBV4-1; 9 nucleotides match TRBD1. This CDR3 comprises 16 residues. Germline values: CDR1 MGHRA, CDR2 YSYEKL. V shed 1 base, J shed 8 bases, and the junction held 11 bases outside the gene matches. CDR3 loop: CASSQGGAGQGGGYTF. As DNA, the CDR3 is TGCGCCAGCAGCCAAGGAGGCGCGGGACAGGGAGGCGGCTACACCTTC.

This clonotype has just a few counts. The V gene is TRBV24-1, the J gene TRBJ2-1; the match to TRBD1 covers 11 bases. This CDR3 comprises 13 residues. The J segment lost 10 bases and the V segment lost 7 bases, leaving 5 bases of the junction unmatched. Germline V gene data show CDR1 as KGHDR and CDR2 as SFDVKD. CDR3 sequence reads: CATRRRTGGEQFF. CDR3 sequence (DNA): TGTGCCACCAGGAGAAGGACAGGGGGCGAGCAGTTCTTC.

The CDR3 nucleotides are TGCGCCAGCAGTGCCGGGCAAGATAATTCACCCCTCCACTTT. Translated: CASSAGQDNSPLHF. The rearrangement links TRBV10-1 to TRBJ1-6; D gene unclear. This CDR3 has 14 amino acids. V was shortened by 4 bases and J by 5 bases, with 9 bases between the two germline ends. Per the germline V gene, CDR1 is WNHNN and CDR2 is SYGVQD (reference sequence).

This chain connects TRBV30 to TRBJ2-2; weak D call: TRBD2 (7 bases). The germline gives CDR1 GTSNPN, CDR2 SVGIG (reference sequence). V lost 2 bases to trimming and J lost 2 bases, with 12 bases between them. The CDR3 is 15 residues long. The CDR3 coding sequence is TGTGCCTGGAGTAGGGGGGGGGCTAACACCGGGGAGCTGTTTTTT. Protein sequence: CAWSRGGANTGELFF.

In this sample, this clonotype turned up a few times. The chain employs TRBV7-2 and TRBJ1-1; no clear D. The CDR3 is 15 amino acids. Germline CDR1 and CDR2: SGHTA and FQGNSA. Trimming cost V 2 bases and J 4 bases, with 14 bases left between them. The DNA for the CDR3 is TGTGCCAGCAGCTTAAGAATCAACACCTTCACTGAAGCTTTCTTT. Amino acid sequence: CASSLRINTFTEAFF.

This clonotype came up many times. This chain connects TRBV18 to TRBJ2-5; 12 nucleotides line up with TRBD1. CDR1 and CDR2 (germline): KGHSH, LQKENI. The V and J ends lost 3 bases and 4 bases, in that order; junction bases with no gene match: 9. This CDR3 has 17 residues. DNA of the CDR3: TGTGCCAGCTCACCCGGAATGGGACAGGGGGCAGGAGAGACCCAGTACTTC. It yields the protein CASSPGMGQGAGETQYF.

This clonotype appeared many times. This chain uses TRBV12-3 or TRBV12-4 with TRBJ2-7; 8 bases are shared with TRBD2. The V gene end was trimmed by 1 base and the J gene end by 1 base; junction bases not matched to a gene: 3. The CDR3 runs to 15 residues. The DNA of the CDR3 is TGTGCCAGCAGTTTAGGGCTAGCGGGTTCCTACGAGCAGTACTTC. Translation gives CASSLGLAGSYEQYF.